These T cell receptor beta chains were read from a single sample in a study of cytomegalovirus exposure and HLA in healthy donors. Sequencing was performed with immunoSEQ multiplex PCR; in TCRdb, only in-frame clones are kept and a portion is missing. The data hold about 100,000 clones, with roughly 79% observed a single time. Sequencing used PBMCs. The receptors were gathered from a man aged 35 to 55 in good health and CMV-seronegative. CDR3s include the opening cysteine and the closing phenylalanine or tryptophan. Fields, in order: clone size, V gene, D gene, J gene, CDR3 DNA, CDR3 protein. The D gene is left open where the match is weak. Not all rows give a size; the values are once, few, many and, for expanded clones, a class.

clone size: once; V gene: TRBV29-1; D gene: -; J gene: TRBJ2-3; CDR3 DNA: TGCAGCGTTGAAGGGGGTGAGGGTTTGGATACGCAGTATTTT; CDR3 protein: CSVEGGEGLDTQYF
clone size: few; V gene: TRBV28; D gene: -; J gene: TRBJ1-6; CDR3 DNA: TGTGCCAGCAGTTTATCTACTAGTTGGCCCCTCCACTTT; CDR3 protein: CASSLSTSWPLHF
clone size: -; V gene: TRBV4-2; D gene: -; J gene: TRBJ1-2; CDR3 DNA: TGTGCCAGCAGCCCATTAACAGGGAGGGATGTTGGCTACACCTTC; CDR3 protein: CASSPLTGRDVGYTF
clone size: once; V gene: TRBV5-1; D gene: -; J gene: TRBJ2-3; CDR3 DNA: TGCGCCAGCAGCCACGCCTCCACGGGGGGCCGATACACAGATACGCAGTATTTT; CDR3 protein: CASSHASTGGRYTDTQYF
clone size: -; V gene: TRBV28; D gene: -; J gene: TRBJ1-1; CDR3 DNA: TGTGCCAGCAGTAAATTCGGTACCTTGAACACTGAAGCTTTCTTT; CDR3 protein: CASSKFGTLNTEAFF
clone size: -; V gene: TRBV2; D gene: -; J gene: TRBJ2-6; CDR3 DNA: TGTGCCAGCAGTGTAGGTCGGTCAGGATCGACTGGGGCCAACGTCCTGACTTTC; CDR3 protein: CASSVGRSGSTGANVLTF
clone size: -; V gene: TRBV30; D gene: TRBD1; J gene: TRBJ1-5; CDR3 DNA: TGTGCCTGGAGACAGGGGGCTAGCAATCAGCCCCAGCATTTT; CDR3 protein: CAWRQGASNQPQHF
clone size: -; V gene: TRBV5-1; D gene: TRBD2; J gene: TRBJ2-5; CDR3 DNA: TGCGCCAGCAGTCGGGTAGGGGAGGGAGAGACCCAGTACTTC; CDR3 protein: CASSRVGEGETQYF
clone size: -; V gene: TRBV9; D gene: -; J gene: TRBJ2-1; CDR3 DNA: TGTGCCAGCAGCGTAGAGGCCAGAGGGGAGCAGTTCTTC; CDR3 protein: CASSVEARGEQFF
clone size: -; V gene: TRBV7-9; D gene: -; J gene: TRBJ2-1; CDR3 DNA: TGTGCCAGCACCCAACGTGGCAGAGGGTTTACTGAGCAGTTCTTC; CDR3 protein: CASTQRGRGFTEQFF
clone size: -; V gene: TRBV28; D gene: -; J gene: TRBJ2-3; CDR3 DNA: TGTGCCAGCAGTTCCCATCCGGTGGCAGATACGCAGTATTTT; CDR3 protein: CASSSHPVADTQYF
clone size: -; V gene: TRBV18; D gene: TRBD1; J gene: TRBJ2-4; CDR3 DNA: TGTGCCAGCTCAGGGGACAGTCAATTAGCCAAAAACATTCAGTACTTC; CDR3 protein: CASSGDSQLAKNIQYF
clone size: -; V gene: TRBV2; D gene: TRBD1; J gene: TRBJ2-3; CDR3 DNA: TGTGCCAGCAGTGACGGGGGCAGGGGGCTTGGAGATACGCAGTATTTT; CDR3 protein: CASSDGGRGLGDTQYF
clone size: -; V gene: TRBV5-1; D gene: TRBD2; J gene: TRBJ2-2; CDR3 DNA: TGCGCCAGCAGCTTTGCCGGGACTAGCGCCGGGGAGCTGTTTTTT; CDR3 protein: CASSFAGTSAGELFF
clone size: -; V gene: TRBV7-3; D gene: TRBD2; J gene: TRBJ2-1; CDR3 DNA: TGTGCCAGCAGCTTAACGGCGAGCGGGGGGTTAAGGGAGCAGTTCTTC; CDR3 protein: CASSLTASGGLREQFF
clone size: -; V gene: TRBV5-1; D gene: TRBD1; J gene: TRBJ1-6; CDR3 DNA: TGCGCCAGCAGCTTGGGAGACAGGGATAATTCACCCCTCCACTTT; CDR3 protein: CASSLGDRDNSPLHF
clone size: -; V gene: TRBV29-1; D gene: -; J gene: TRBJ1-1; CDR3 DNA: TGCAGCGTTTCCGGACAGATGAACACTGAAGCTTTCTTT; CDR3 protein: CSVSGQMNTEAFF
clone size: -; V gene: TRBV5-1; D gene: -; J gene: TRBJ1-1; CDR3 DNA: TGCGCCAGCAGCTCGGGGGGCGCGAATGAAGCTTTCTTT; CDR3 protein: CASSSGGANEAFF